Presented here are 5 T cell receptor beta chains from one specimen sequenced in a study of blood T cell repertoires in COVID-19 (dated by TCRdb to the early 2020s). The library was prepared using the immunoSEQ multiplex PCR assay. Not all clones reach the TCRdb copy of this immuneACCESS table, which keeps in-frame sequences only. Checked studies attribute under half of the gap to unresolved V genes and leave the rest unexplained. The sample records more than 35,000 clones, approximately 80% of which are singletons. About 48% of the sample is in the top ten clones. The sample consisted of peripheral blood. Receptors were obtained from a woman of 80 years or more with acute or convalescent COVID-19.

V is TRBV10-2 and J is TRBJ1-1; 8 nucleotides agree with TRBD1. Looked up from germline, CDR1 is WSHSY and CDR2 is SAAADI. V lost 0 bases, J lost 3 bases, and 3 bases stayed unmatched. CDR3 length: 15 amino acids. Written as DNA, the CDR3 is TGCGCCAGCAGTGAGTCCCACAGGGGGTACACTGAAGCTTTCTTT. Its protein product is CASSESHRGYTEAFF.

This clone was counted a few times. This chain uses TRBV5-1 with TRBJ2-7, with D possibly matching TRBD1 (6 bases). With 4 bases removed from V and 4 bases from J, the gap between germline ends came to 18 bases. This CDR3 is built from 15 residues. CDR1 and CDR2 (germline): SGHRS, YFSETQ. In nucleotides, the CDR3 is TGCGCCAGCAGCCCAGACACAGGGAAACCTTACGAGCAGTACTTC. Its protein is CASSPDTGKPYEQYF.

This clone showed up just once. The chain joins TRBV5-4 to TRBJ2-2; 7 bases agree with TRBD1. The CDR3 is 14 amino acids. Germline V gene sequence: CDR1 SGHNT, CDR2 YYREEE (reference sequence). V gave up 5 bases and J gave up 6 bases; unmatched junction bases: 7. The CDR3 loop is CASSQNRGPGELFF. In DNA form, the CDR3 reads TGTGCCAGCAGTCAGAATAGGGGGCCCGGGGAGCTGTTTTTT.

This chain uses TRBV19 with TRBJ1-2; 10 nucleotides align to TRBD1. After removal of 9 bases from V and 4 bases from J, the junction contained 5 bases not matched to a gene. This CDR3 region has 13 residues. CDR1 is LNHDA and CDR2 is SQIVND in the germline V gene (reference sequence). CDR3 sequence (DNA): TGTGCCAGCACAGGACAGGGGGTCTATGGCTACACCTTC. It translates to CASTGQGVYGYTF.

The chain couples TRBV4-1 to TRBJ2-1, with 8 bases matching TRBD2. CDR1 is MGHRA and CDR2 is YSYEKL in the germline V gene. After removal of 1 base from V and 2 bases from J, the junction contained 7 bases not matched to a gene. CDR3 length: 17 residues. This chain's CDR3 is CASSQVSSGGPYNEQFF. CDR3 sequence (DNA): TGCGCCAGCAGCCAAGTTTCGAGCGGGGGCCCCTACAATGAGCAGTTCTTC.